The clone carrying this TCR beta chain was seen a few times. The target antigen is unknown. These data come from a study of T cells after posttransplantation cyclophosphamide. CDR1 MNHEY and CDR2 SVGAGI come from the germline V gene. The trim removed 6 bases at V and 4 bases at J, leaving 11 bases unmatched. This CDR3 contains 15 residues. Peripheral blood was collected from the related graft donor on the marrow donation day. TCRdb keeps only in-frame clones here, not all; method: immunoSEQ multiplex PCR. The specimen has about 33,000 clones, none found just once. Study-wide results and caveats: TRB clonality was highly associated with recipient CMV seropositivity and reactivation. TRB overlap between skin or GI tissue T cells and blood was limited. Later post-transplant blood repertoires were often dominated by donor CD8+ memory clones.

Sequencing used PBMCs. The TCR originated in a girl under 18 in good health, CMV-negative, and a related stem cell transplant donor. This chain links TRBV6-5 with TRBJ2-7; the match to TRBD1 covers 8 bases. Here the CDR3 reads CASSSPGTGIYEQYF. The CDR3 region has the DNA TGTGCCAGCAGCTCCCCCGGGACAGGCATTTACGAGCAGTACTTC.